This T cell receptor beta chain originates from a study of shared clonotypes between healthy human individuals. The study, taken as a whole, reports: All-four-donor shared clonotypes had higher generation probabilities than non-shared clonotypes did.

Points on this clone: The antigen remains undetermined.

Germline loops: CDR1 SQVTM, CDR2 ANQGSEA. The ends were cut back, 5 bases at V and 3 bases at J, with 12 bases in the middle. CDR3 length: 13 amino acids. The test was conducted at deep level. Using immunoSEQ multiplex PCR, the repertoire was profiled, and TCRdb retains in-frame clones only, with some absent. This table holds approximately 330,000 clones, over 70% found once. Sequenced material: memory CD4+ T cells sorted from blood. Subset denoted: CD45RA-negative fraction. The sequence derives from a man aged 25 to 45 in good health. The gene calls are TRBV29-1 and TRBJ2-3; the D gene is possibly TRBD2 (5 bases). The CDR3 bases are TGCAGCGTTTTACGAGGGCCAACAGATACGCAGTATTTT. Its translation: CSVLRGPTDTQYF.